This T cell receptor (beta chain) was sequenced during a study of shared clonotypes between healthy human individuals. Study-level information: Two female and a few male donors aged 18 to 49 were enrolled.

The count of this clone is one. Every subset had its genomic DNA shared out evenly among several immunoSEQ plates. Profiled with immunoSEQ multiplex PCR; TCRdb holds only in-frame clones, not every one. Here the sample spans about 800,000 clones, around 96% being singletons. The CDR3 has 14 residues. The V gene's germline CDR1 is SGHDN and CDR2 FVKESK. V lost 6 bases and J lost 5; bases outside the gene matches: 6. Positive CCR7 selection of CD45RO-negative cells yielded the naive CD8 cells, and terminally differentiated effector memory CD45RA+ cells were excluded. Donors comprised healthy HIV-negative adults lacking recent acute infections or vaccinations. All donors were Caucasian adults living in Nashville, Tennessee.

This sequence was found in a young man in good health. This chain joins TRBV14 and TRBJ2-1; 8 bases align to TRBD2. Sequenced material: naive CD8+ T cells sorted from blood. CDR3 sequence (DNA): TGTGCCAGCAGGCGGGAGGACGGCCACAATGAGCAGTTCTTC. Encoded protein: CASRREDGHNEQFF.